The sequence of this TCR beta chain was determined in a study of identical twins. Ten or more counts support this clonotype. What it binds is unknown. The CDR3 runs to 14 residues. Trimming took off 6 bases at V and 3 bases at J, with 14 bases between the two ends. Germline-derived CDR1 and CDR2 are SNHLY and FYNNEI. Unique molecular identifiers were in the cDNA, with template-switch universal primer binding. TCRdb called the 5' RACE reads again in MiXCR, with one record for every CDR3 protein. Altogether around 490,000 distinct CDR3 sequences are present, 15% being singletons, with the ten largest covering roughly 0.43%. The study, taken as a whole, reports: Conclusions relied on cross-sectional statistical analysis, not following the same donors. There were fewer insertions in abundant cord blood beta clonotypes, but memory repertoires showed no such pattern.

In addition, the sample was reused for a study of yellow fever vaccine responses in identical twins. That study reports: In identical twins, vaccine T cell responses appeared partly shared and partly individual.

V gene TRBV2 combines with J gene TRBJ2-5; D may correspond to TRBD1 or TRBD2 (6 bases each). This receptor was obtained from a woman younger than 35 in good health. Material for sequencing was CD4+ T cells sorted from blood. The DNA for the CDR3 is TGTGCCAGCAGACCCGGGGGCCCCAAAGAGACCCAGTACTTC. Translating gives CASRPGGPKETQYF.